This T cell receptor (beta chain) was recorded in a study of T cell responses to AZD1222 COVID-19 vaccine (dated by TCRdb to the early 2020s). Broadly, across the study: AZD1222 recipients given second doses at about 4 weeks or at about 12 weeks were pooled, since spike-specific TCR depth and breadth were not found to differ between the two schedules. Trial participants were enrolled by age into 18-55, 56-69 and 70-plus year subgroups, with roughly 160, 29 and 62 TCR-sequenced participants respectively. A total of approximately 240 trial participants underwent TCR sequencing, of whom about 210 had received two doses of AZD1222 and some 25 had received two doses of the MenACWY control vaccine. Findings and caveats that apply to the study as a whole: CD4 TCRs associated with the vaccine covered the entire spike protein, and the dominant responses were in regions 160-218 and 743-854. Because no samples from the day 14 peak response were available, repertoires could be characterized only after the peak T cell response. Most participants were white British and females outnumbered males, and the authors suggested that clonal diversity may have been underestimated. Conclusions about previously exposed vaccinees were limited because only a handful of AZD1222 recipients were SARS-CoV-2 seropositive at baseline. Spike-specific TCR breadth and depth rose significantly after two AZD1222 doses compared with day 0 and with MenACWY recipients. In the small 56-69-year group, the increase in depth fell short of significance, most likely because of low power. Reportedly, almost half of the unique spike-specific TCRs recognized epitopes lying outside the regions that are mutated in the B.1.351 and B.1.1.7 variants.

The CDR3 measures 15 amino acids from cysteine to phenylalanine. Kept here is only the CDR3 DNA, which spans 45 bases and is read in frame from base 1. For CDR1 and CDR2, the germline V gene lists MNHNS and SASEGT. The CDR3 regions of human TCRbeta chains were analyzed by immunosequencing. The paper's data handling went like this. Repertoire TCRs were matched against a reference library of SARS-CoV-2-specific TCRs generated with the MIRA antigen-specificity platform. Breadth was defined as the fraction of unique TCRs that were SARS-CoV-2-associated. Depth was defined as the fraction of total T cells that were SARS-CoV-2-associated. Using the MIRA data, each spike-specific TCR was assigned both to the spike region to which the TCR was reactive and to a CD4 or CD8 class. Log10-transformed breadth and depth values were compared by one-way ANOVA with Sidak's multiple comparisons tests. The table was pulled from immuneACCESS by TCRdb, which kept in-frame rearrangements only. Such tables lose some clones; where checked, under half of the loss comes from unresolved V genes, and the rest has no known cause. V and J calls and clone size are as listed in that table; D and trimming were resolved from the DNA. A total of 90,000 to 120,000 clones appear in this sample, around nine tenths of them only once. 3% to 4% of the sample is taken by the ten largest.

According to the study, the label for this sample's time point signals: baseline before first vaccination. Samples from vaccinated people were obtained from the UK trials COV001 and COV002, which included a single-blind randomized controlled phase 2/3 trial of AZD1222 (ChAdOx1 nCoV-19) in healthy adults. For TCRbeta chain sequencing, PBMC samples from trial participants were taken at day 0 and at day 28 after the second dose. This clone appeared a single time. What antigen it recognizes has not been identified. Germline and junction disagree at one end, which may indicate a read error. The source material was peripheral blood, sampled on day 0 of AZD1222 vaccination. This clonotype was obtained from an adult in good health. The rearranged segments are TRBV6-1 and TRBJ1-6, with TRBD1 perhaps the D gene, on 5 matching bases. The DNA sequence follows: TGTGCCAGCAGAGAAGGGACGAAAGGATGGTCACCCCTCCACTTT. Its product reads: CASREGTKGWSPLHF.